This TCR beta chain was identified in a study of shared clonotypes between healthy human individuals. Study observations and caveats: Around 5% was the fraction of naive CD4 clonotypes found shared across a few donors.

Positive CCR7 selection of CD45RO-negative cells yielded the naive CD8 cells, and terminally differentiated effector memory CD45RA+ cells were excluded. Those who donated were healthy HIV-negative adults, with no recent acute infections or vaccinations reported. Only in-frame clones appear in the TCRdb table, and some are missing; sequencing was by immunoSEQ multiplex PCR. The sample yields hundreds of thousands of clones, about 96% seen once. Germline V gives CDR1 MNHEY, CDR2 SMNVEV (reference sequence). There are 16 residues in the CDR3. J lost 7 bases, V lost 5 bases, and 7 bases had no gene match. This clone was observed once. Its antigen is not identified.

The sample taken for sequencing was naive CD8+ T cells sorted from blood. This clonotype originated in a woman aged 25 to 39 in good health. This sequence joins TRBV27 and TRBJ2-1, with 14 positions matching TRBD2. CDR3 protein: CASSQLGTSGSNEQFF. The CDR3 bases are TGTGCCAGCAGTCAGCTCGGGACTAGCGGGAGTAATGAGCAGTTCTTC.